The 18 T cell receptor beta chains reported below all come from one sample, sequenced in a study of chemoradiotherapy in HPV16-positive cancers. The method was immunoSEQ multiplex PCR; TCRdb's version includes in-frame clones alone and lacks a portion of them. The table records some 5,100 clones, 77% of them present only once. Here the sequenced sample was tumor tissue, taken from a patient who underwent chemoradiotherapy. The receptors come from a human donor with HPV-associated anogenital cancer.

Here the CDR3 DNA reads TGCGCCAGCAGCTTGAAGTCTAGCGGGACTTCCTACGAGCAGTACTTC. This sequence encodes CASSLKSSGTSYEQYF. V gene TRBV5-1 combines with J gene TRBJ2-7; 9 bases line up with TRBD2. The CDR3 runs to 16 residues. J gave up 1 base and V 1 base, and 6 bases lay outside the gene matches. CDR1 SGHRS and CDR2 YFSETQ come from the germline V gene.

The V and J genes are TRBV6-5 and TRBJ2-7; D remains ambiguous. Germline V lookup: CDR1 MNHEY, CDR2 SVGAGI. V lost 5 bases and J 6 bases, leaving 8 bases between the germline ends. This CDR3 region has 11 residues. The CDR3 DNA is TGTGCCAGCAGTGAAGGTGGCGAGCAGTACTTC. Translation: CASSEGGEQYF.

J is TRBJ2-5 and V is TRBV5-4; tentative D call: TRBD1 (6 bases). The CDR3 loop spans 16 amino acids. The V gene's germline CDR1 is SGHNT and CDR2 YYREEE (reference sequence). Trimming shortened V by 3 bases and J by 0 bases, and 15 bases separated the two germline ends. The CDR3 loop is CASSWRQARYQETQYF. The CDR3, as DNA: TGTGCCAGCAGCTGGAGACAGGCCCGCTACCAAGAGACCCAGTACTTC.

J is TRBJ1-4 and V is TRBV5-1; 8 bases fit TRBD1. This CDR3 contains 14 residues. After removal of 2 bases from V and 6 bases from J, the junction contained 3 bases not matched to a gene. The germline gives CDR1 SGHRS, CDR2 YFSETQ. CDR3 protein: CASSLGRGHEKLFF. CDR3 coding DNA: TGCGCCAGCAGCTTAGGCAGGGGGCATGAAAAACTGTTTTTT. Full variable domain (rest looked up from reference TRBV5-1 and TRBJ1-4): KAGVTQTPRYLIKTRGQQVTLSCSPISGHRSVSWYQQTPGQGLQFLFEYFSETQRNKGNFPGRFSGRQFSNSRSEMNVSTLELGDSALYLCASSLGRGHEKLFFGSGTQLSVL.

This chain uses TRBV27 with TRBJ2-3, with 7 bases that match TRBD2. Germline V gives CDR1 MNHEY, CDR2 SMNVEV (reference sequence). The CDR3 is 14 residues long. With V trimmed by 4 bases and J by 5 bases, 6 bases remained unmatched. The CDR3 sequence: CASSYAGRVDTQYF. The DNA of the CDR3 is TGTGCCAGCAGTTATGCGGGGAGGGTAGATACGCAGTATTTT.

In DNA form, the CDR3 reads TGTGCCAGCAGTTACTCGAGTAACCGGAGAGATACTGAAGCTTTCTTT. Protein: CASSYSSNRRDTEAFF. The chain couples TRBV6-5 to TRBJ1-1; D unclear. The CDR3 contains 16 residues. Between the trimmed V and J ends, which lost 0 bases and 5 bases, there was a span of 16 bases. CDR1 and CDR2 (germline): MNHEY, SVGAGI.

The CDR3 here is CASGSLTSGSGEETQYF. CDR3 DNA sequence: TGTGCCAGCGGTAGCCTGACTAGCGGGAGTGGGGAAGAGACCCAGTACTTC. This chain uses TRBV9 with TRBJ2-5, with 12 bases lining up with TRBD2. Germline V gene data show CDR1 as SGDLS and CDR2 as YYNGEE. This CDR3 is built from 17 residues. V was clipped by 7 bases and J by 3 bases; unmatched bases: 13. The full variable domain, its missing parts supplied by reference TRBV9 and TRBJ2-5, is DSGVTQTPKHLITATGQRVTLRCSPRSGDLSVYWYQQSLDQGLQFLIQYYNGEERAKGNILERFSAQQFPDLHSELNLSSLELGDSALYFCASGSLTSGSGEETQYFGPGTRLLVL.

This chain joins TRBV30 and TRBJ2-5; D unresolved. Trimming removed 0 bases at V and 3 bases at J, with 5 bases between. This CDR3 has 12 residues. CDR1 and CDR2 from the germline V gene are GTSNPN and SVGIG (reference sequence). The CDR3 here is CAWSVGKETQYF. CDR3 DNA: TGTGCCTGGAGTGTTGGGAAAGAGACCCAGTACTTC.

The CDR3 region is CASSLGPGGVGANVLTF. CDR3 sequence (DNA): TGTGCCAGCAGCTTAGGGCCAGGGGGCGTTGGGGCCAACGTCCTGACTTTC. J is TRBJ2-6 and V is TRBV11-2; TRBD1 matches at 8 bases. The CDR3 is made up of 17 amino acids. The junction had 5 bases not matched to a gene; V was cut back by 1 base and J by 3 bases. In germline, CDR1 is SGHAT, CDR2 FQNNGV.

In its sample, this clone was seen a few times. The V call is TRBV2, the J call TRBJ2-7, with 7 nucleotides matching TRBD2. CDR1 and CDR2 from the germline V gene are SNHLY and FYNNEI. The V segment lost 6 bases and the J segment 2 bases; nucleotides outside the gene matches: 7. The CDR3 is 14 residues long. The CDR3 region has the DNA TGTGCCAGCAGGGTAGCGGGTCTAACCTACGAGCAGTACTTC. Protein product: CASRVAGLTYEQYF.

The CDR3 here is CASSGQGWEQYF. DNA of the CDR3: TGTGCCAGCAGCGGACAGGGTTGGGAGCAGTACTTC. The V and J genes are TRBV7-9 and TRBJ2-7; 8 bases are a match to TRBD1. Trimming at V came to 5 bases and at J to 7 bases, leaving 4 bases not matched to a gene. The CDR3 is 12 residues long. Per germline, CDR1 SEHNR and CDR2 FQNEAQ (reference sequence).

This clone turned up a few times. The genes are TRBV7-2 and TRBJ1-1; tentative D call: TRBD1 (5 bases). V shed 1 base and J shed 4 bases, with 10 bases lying between them. Per germline, CDR1 SGHTA and CDR2 FQGNSA. This CDR3 comprises 14 residues. The CDR3 nucleotides are TGTGCCAGCAGCTTAGGGGTTGGGACCACTGAAGCTTTCTTT. Amino acid sequence: CASSLGVGTTEAFF.

The rearrangement links TRBV28 to TRBJ1-2, with 7 bases fitting TRBD1. The CDR3 spans 14 residues. After removal of 7 bases from V and 3 bases from J, the junction contained 8 bases not matched to a gene. CDR1 is MDHEN, CDR2 SYDVKM, per germline. The CDR3 reads CASTSGTADYGYTF. In DNA, the CDR3 is TGTGCCAGCACCTCCGGGACAGCCGACTATGGCTACACCTTC.

The chain employs TRBV5-5 and TRBJ2-7, with TRBD1 matching 8 bases. The CDR3 is 16 residues long. Per germline, CDR1 SGHKS and CDR2 YYEKEE (reference sequence). V was pared by 4 bases and J by 1 base, with 10 bases of the junction left unmatched. As DNA, the CDR3 is TGTGCCAGCAGCCCTTCCGGGACAGGCTATTCCTACGAGCAGTACTTC. Its protein is CASSPSGTGYSYEQYF.

The rearrangement links TRBV5-1 to TRBJ2-3; D gene ambiguous. This CDR3 is built from 11 residues. CDR1 SGHRS and CDR2 YFSETQ come from the germline V gene. V shed 1 base and J shed 3 bases, with 0 bases lying between them. CDR3 in amino acids: CASSLTDTQYF. In DNA form, the CDR3 reads TGCGCCAGCAGCTTGACAGATACGCAGTATTTT.

The table lists this clone with a few counts. The V gene is TRBV11-1, the J gene TRBJ1-2; the match to TRBD1 covers 9 bases. With V trimmed by 7 bases and J by 4 bases, 10 bases remained unmatched. The CDR3 runs 15 residues. Germline V CDR1 and CDR2: SGHAT, FQDESV (reference sequence). As DNA, the CDR3 is TGTGCCAGCACCCCTGGGACAGGGCCATTCTATGGCTACACCTTC. This encodes CASTPGTGPFYGYTF.

The V gene is TRBV15, the J gene TRBJ2-1; 7 bases align to TRBD2. The CDR3 loop spans 15 amino acids. J lost 6 bases, V lost 0 bases, and 5 bases had no gene match. Germline V lookup: CDR1 LNHNV, CDR2 YYDKDF (reference sequence). This chain's CDR3 is CATSRDSASGNEQFF. CDR3 DNA: TGTGCCACCAGCAGAGATTCTGCTAGCGGCAATGAGCAGTTCTTC. The complete variable domain, with remaining parts taken from reference TRBV15 and TRBJ2-1, reads DAMVIQNPRYQVTQFGKPVTLSCSQTLNHNVMYWYQQKSSQAPKLLFHYYDKDFNNEADTPDNFQSRRPNTSFCFLDIRSPGLGDTAMYLCATSRDSASGNEQFFGPGTRLTVL.

This clone has just a few counts. The V and J genes are TRBV6-5 and TRBJ2-2; a possible D gene is TRBD2 (6 bases). The ends were cut back, 7 bases at V and 5 bases at J, with 11 bases in the middle. From germline, CDR1 is MNHEY and CDR2 SVGAGI. The CDR3 sequence is 13 residues long. Written as DNA, the CDR3 is TGTGCCAGCACCCCTAGCGAAACCGGGGAGCTGTTTTTT. This encodes CASTPSETGELFF.